This TCR beta chain derives from a study of shared clonotypes between healthy human individuals. Study-level information: Aged between 18 and 49, the donors were a couple of women and three men. Findings and limits, study-wide: Measured sharing among donors was expected to vary with sequencing depth.

This clone has a single count. Its antigen is unidentified. TCRdb's table, derived via immunoSEQ multiplex PCR, lists solely in-frame clones and lacks some. The table lists approximately 460,000 clones, approximately 80% of them singletons. Germline V CDR1 and CDR2: SEHNR, FQNEAQ (reference sequence). This CDR3 is 16 amino acids long. V dropped 3 bases and J dropped 5; count of bases not matched to a gene: 9. The chain has TRBV7-9 and TRBJ2-2; 7 bases agree with TRBD2. This clonotype was sampled from a woman aged 40 to 55 in good health. Some clones in this sample may be carry-over from other donors' samples. What was sequenced was PBMCs. This CDR3 reads CASSFLTGGRTGELFF. The CDR3 DNA sequence: TGTGCCAGCAGCTTTCTCACGGGAGGTAGAACCGGGGAGCTGTTTTTT.